One T cell receptor beta chain is described in this entry. The source of the sample is a study of blood T cell repertoires in COVID-19. This CDR3 contains 14 residues. Trimming left V 5 bases short and J 5 bases short, with 13 bases between. Germline lookup yields CDR1 MNHEY and CDR2 SVGAGI. Method: immunoSEQ multiplex PCR; TCRdb's copy keeps in-frame clones and lacks some. The profile covers 150,000 or so clones, with roughly 87% appearing a single time and 1.6% taken by the ten largest. The origin of this receptor is a woman aged 45-65 years with acute or convalescent COVID-19. The chain couples TRBV6-5 to TRBJ1-5, with D uncertain. Sequenced input: peripheral blood. The CDR3 DNA follows: TGTGCCAGCAGTATAGCCTCAACCTATCAGCCCCAGCATTTT. It codes for CASSIASTYQPQHF.